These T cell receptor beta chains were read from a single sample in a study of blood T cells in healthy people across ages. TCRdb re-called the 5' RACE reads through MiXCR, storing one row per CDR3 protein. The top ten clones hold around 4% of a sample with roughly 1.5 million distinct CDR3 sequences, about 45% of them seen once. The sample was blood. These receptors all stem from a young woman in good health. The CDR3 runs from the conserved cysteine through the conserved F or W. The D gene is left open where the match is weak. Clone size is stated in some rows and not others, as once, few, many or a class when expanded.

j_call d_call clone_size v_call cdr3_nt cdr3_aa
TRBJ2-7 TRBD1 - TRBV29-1 TGCAGCGTTCTCCGGGACAGCTACGAGCAGTACTTC CSVLRDSYEQYF
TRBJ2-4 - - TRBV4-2 TGTGCCAGCAGCCACCCTCTTCGAGGCCGGGGTGAAAAGTACTTC CASSHPLRGRGEKYF
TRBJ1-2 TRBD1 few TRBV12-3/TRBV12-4 TGTGCCAGCAGTTTACGGCTGGGACAGGGGGCGGCTCATGGCTACACCTTC CASSLRLGQGAAHGYTF
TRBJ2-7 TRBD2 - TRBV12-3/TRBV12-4 TGTGCCAGCAGTTTGTTAGCGGGGGGGCTTATTGAGCGGTACTTC CASSLLAGGLIERYF
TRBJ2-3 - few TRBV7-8 TGTGCCAGCAGCTTAGCCCGTCGTCAGGAGGTCACAGATACGCAGTATTTT CASSLARRQEVTDTQYF
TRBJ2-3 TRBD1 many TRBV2 TGTGCCAGCAGGACAGGGGGGGATACGCAGTATTTT CASRTGGDTQYF
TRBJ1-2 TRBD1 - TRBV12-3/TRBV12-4 TGTGCCAGCAGTCCCCCACAGGGGGCAGATGGCTACACCTTC CASSPPQGADGYTF
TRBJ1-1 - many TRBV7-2 TGTGCCAGCAGCTTAGTTGGGTCCGGCGCTTTCTTT CASSLVGSGAFF
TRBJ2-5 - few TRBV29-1 TGCAGCGTTGACAGTAACCAAGAGACCCAGTACTTC CSVDSNQETQYF
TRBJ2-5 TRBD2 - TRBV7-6 TGTGCCAGCAGCTCGTTTGGGACTAGCGGAAAGCAGTACTTC CASSSFGTSGKQYF
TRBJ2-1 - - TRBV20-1 TGCAGTGCTAGAGGGGGGATAGTTGAGCAGGTCTTC CSARGGIVEQVF
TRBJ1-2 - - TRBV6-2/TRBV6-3 TGTGCCAGCAGCAAAGAAGAGGCCTATGGCTACACCTTC CASSKEEAYGYTF
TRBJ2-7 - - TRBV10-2 TGCGCCAGCACCCGAGGGGGATCCCTCTCCTACGAGCAGTACTTC CASTRGGSLSYEQYF
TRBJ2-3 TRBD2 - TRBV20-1 TGCAGTGCTGGCCTCGGGAGGGCCGCGAATACGCAGTATTTT CSAGLGRAANTQYF
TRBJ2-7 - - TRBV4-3 TGCGCCAGCAGCCAAGTGATAGGACTTCTTTACGAGCAGTACTTC CASSQVIGLLYEQYF
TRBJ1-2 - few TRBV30 TGTGCCTGGAGCGCCGGGACCCAGTCCCGCTACACCTTC CAWSAGTQSRYTF
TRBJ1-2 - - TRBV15 TGTGCCACCAGAAAGGGGGGACACTATGGCTACACCTTC CATRKGGHYGYTF
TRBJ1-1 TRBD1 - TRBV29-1 TGCAGCGCCGCCGACAGGGACGTTTGGGCGGACACTGAAGCTTTCTTT CSAADRDVWADTEAFF
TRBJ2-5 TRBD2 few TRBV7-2 TGTGCCAGCAGCGGTGGGCTAGCGGGGGGACAAGAGACCCAGTACTTC CASSGGLAGGQETQYF
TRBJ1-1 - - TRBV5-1 TGCGCCAGCAGCTTTACAGGTTGGAACACTGAAGCTTTCTTT CASSFTGWNTEAFF
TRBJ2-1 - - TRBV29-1 TGCAGCGTTGAGAGGGGTCTAGCGCTTTACAATGAGCAGTTCTTC CSVERGLALYNEQFF
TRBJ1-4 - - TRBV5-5 TGTGCCAGCAGCTTCCTAGACAAGGTCGAAAAACTGTTTTTT CASSFLDKVEKLFF
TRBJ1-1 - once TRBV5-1 TGCGCCAGCAGCCCAGAACCCAGGGCTCTCAACGCTGAAGCTTTCTTT CASSPEPRALNAEAFF
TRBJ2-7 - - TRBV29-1 TGCAGCGTTTCCGGGTTAACCTACGAGCAGTACTTC CSVSGLTYEQYF
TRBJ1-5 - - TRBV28 TGTGCCAGCAGAACTGGGCTTGGTTACAATCAGCCCCAGCATTTT CASRTGLGYNQPQHF
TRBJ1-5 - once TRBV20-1 TGCAGCGCAGGGCCGCCATGGGGCAATCAGCCCCAGCATTTT CSAGPPWGNQPQHF
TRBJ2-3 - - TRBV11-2 TGTGCCAGCAGCTTCCCCGGGATGGGCACAGATACGCAGTATTTT CASSFPGMGTDTQYF
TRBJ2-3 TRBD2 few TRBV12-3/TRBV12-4 TGTGCCAGCACCTTGCGGCGGGAGATTACAGATACGCAGTATTTT CASTLRREITDTQYF